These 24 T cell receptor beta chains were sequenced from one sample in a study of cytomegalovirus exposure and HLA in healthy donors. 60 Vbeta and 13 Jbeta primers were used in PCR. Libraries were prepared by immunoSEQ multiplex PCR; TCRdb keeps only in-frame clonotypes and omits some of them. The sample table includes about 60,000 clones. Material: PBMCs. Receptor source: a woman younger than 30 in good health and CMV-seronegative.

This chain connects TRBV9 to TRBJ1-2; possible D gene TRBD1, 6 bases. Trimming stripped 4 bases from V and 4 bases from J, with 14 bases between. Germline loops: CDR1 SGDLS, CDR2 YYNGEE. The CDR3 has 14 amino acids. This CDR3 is CASSFNREGYGYTF. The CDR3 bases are TGTGCCAGCAGCTTTAACAGGGAGGGCTATGGCTACACCTTC.

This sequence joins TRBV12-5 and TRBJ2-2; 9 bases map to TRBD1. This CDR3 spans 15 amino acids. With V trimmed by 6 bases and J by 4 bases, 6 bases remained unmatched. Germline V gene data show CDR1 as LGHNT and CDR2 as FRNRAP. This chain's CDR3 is CASGNGTGITGELFF. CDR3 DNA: TGTGCTAGTGGAAACGGGACAGGGATCACCGGGGAGCTGTTTTTT.

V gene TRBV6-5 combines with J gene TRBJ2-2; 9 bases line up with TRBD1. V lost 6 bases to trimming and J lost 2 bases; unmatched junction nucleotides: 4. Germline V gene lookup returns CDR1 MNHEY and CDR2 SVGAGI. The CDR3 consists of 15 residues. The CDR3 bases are TGTGCCAGCAGCGAACAGGGGGCAAACACCGGGGAGCTGTTTTTT. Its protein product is CASSEQGANTGELFF.

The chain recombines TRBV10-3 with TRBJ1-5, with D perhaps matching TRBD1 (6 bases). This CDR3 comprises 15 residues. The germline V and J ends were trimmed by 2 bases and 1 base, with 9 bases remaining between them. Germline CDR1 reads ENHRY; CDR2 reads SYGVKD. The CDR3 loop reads CAISEGQGSNQPQHF. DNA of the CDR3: TGTGCCATCAGTGAGGGGCAGGGGAGCAATCAGCCCCAGCATTTT.

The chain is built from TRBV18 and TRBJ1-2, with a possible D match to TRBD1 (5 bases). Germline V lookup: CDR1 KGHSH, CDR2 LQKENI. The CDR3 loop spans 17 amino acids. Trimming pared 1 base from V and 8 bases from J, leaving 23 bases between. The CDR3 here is CASSPRQPRGSYVGYTF. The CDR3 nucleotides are TGTGCCAGCTCACCACGACAGCCACGGGGGTCCTATGTGGGCTACACCTTC.

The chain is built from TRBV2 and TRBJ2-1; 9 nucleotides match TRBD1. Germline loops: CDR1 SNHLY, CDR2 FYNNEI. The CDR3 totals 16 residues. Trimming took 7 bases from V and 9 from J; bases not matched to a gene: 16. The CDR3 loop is CASIWGWGQGSGEQFF. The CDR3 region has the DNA TGTGCCAGCATCTGGGGCTGGGGACAGGGATCTGGTGAGCAGTTCTTC.

In nucleotides, the CDR3 is TGTGCCAGCAGCGTAGACGCGGGAGGGTACAATGAGCAGTTCTTC. Protein sequence: CASSVDAGGYNEQFF. This chain connects TRBV9 to TRBJ2-1, with TRBD2 matching 9 bases. The CDR3 has 15 residues. The ends lost 0 bases at V and 4 bases at J; junction bases unmatched: 2. Germline-derived CDR1 and CDR2 are SGDLS and YYNGEE.

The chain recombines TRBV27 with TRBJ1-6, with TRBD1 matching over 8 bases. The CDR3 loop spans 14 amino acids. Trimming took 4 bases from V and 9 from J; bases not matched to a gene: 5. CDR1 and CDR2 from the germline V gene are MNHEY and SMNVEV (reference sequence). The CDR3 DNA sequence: TGTGCCAGCAGTTACTCAGGGGGCGCTTCACCCCTCCACTTT. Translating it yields CASSYSGGASPLHF.

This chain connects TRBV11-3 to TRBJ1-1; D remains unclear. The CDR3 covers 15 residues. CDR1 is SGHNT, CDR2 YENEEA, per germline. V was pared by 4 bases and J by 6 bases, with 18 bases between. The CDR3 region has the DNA TGTGCCAGCAGCTCTTATTACCGGGATGGGGCTGAAGCTTTCTTT. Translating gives CASSSYYRDGAEAFF.

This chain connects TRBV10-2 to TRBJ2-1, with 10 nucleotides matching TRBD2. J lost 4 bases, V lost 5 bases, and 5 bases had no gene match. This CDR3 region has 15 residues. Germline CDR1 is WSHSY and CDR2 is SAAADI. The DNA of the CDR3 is TGCGCCAGCAGTCAAGGACTAGCGGTATACAATGAGCAGTTCTTC. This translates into CASSQGLAVYNEQFF.

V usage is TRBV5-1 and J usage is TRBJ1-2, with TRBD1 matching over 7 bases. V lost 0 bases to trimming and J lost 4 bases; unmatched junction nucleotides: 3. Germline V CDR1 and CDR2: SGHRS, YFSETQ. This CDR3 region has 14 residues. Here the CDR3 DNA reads TGCGCCAGCAGCTTGGACACAGGGGCCTATGGCTACACCTTC. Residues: CASSLDTGAYGYTF.

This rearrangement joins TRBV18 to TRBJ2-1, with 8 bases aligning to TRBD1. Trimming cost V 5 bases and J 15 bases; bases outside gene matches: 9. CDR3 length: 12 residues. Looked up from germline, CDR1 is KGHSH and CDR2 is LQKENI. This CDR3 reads CASSSGTGLRFF. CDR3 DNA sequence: TGTGCCAGCTCATCCGGGACAGGCCTGCGGTTCTTC.

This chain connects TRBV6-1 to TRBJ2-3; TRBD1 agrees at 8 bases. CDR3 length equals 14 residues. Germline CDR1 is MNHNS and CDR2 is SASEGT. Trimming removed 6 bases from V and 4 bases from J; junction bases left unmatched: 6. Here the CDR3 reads CASRTGVSSDTQYF. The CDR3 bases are TGTGCCAGCAGGACAGGGGTTTCCTCAGATACGCAGTATTTT.

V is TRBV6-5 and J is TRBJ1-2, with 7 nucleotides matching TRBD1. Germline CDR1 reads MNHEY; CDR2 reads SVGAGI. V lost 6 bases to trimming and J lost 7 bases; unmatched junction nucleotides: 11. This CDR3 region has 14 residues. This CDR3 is CASRPERGRGGYTF. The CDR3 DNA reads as TGTGCCAGCAGGCCAGAAAGGGGGCGAGGTGGCTACACCTTC.

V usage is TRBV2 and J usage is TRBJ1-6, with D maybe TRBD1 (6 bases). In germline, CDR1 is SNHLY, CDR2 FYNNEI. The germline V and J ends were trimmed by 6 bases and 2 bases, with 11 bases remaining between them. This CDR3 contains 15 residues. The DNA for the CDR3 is TGTGCCAGCAGCCTCCAGGGGCCCTATAATTCACCCCTCCACTTT. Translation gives CASSLQGPYNSPLHF.

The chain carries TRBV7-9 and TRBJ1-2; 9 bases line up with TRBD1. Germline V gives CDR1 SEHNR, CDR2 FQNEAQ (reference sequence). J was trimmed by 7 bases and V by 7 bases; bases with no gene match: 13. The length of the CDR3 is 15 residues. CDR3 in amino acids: CASTFWNRGRGGYTF. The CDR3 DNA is TGTGCCAGCACCTTTTGGAACAGGGGGCGGGGTGGCTACACCTTC.

The CDR3 nucleotides read TGTGCCAGCAGGATACAGGGGCTCCCTGGGGCCAACGTCCTGACTTTC. It encodes CASRIQGLPGANVLTF. The J gene is TRBJ2-6, the V gene TRBV7-9, with 7 bases lining up with TRBD1. CDR3 length: 16 amino acids. V lost 6 bases to trimming and J lost 2 bases; unmatched junction nucleotides: 7. Germline V gene data show CDR1 as SEHNR and CDR2 as FQNEAQ (reference sequence).

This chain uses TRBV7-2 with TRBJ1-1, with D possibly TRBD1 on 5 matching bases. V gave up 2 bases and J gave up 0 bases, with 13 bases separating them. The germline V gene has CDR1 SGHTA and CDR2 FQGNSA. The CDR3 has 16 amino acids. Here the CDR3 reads CASSLRGGEMNTEAFF. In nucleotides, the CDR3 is TGTGCCAGCAGCTTAAGGGGAGGGGAGATGAACACTGAAGCTTTCTTT.

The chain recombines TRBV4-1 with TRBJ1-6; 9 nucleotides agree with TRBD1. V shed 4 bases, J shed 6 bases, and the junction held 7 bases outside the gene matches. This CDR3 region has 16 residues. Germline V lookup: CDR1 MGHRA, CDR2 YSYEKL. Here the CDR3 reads CASSPTGQGGNSPLHF. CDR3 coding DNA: TGCGCCAGCAGCCCGACGGGACAGGGCGGTAATTCACCCCTCCACTTT.

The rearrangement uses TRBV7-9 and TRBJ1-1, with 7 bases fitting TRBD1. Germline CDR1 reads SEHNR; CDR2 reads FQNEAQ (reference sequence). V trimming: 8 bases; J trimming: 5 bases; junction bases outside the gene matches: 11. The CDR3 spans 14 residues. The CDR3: CASHGWAGGTEAFF. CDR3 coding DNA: TGTGCCAGCCACGGGTGGGCAGGGGGGACTGAAGCTTTCTTT.

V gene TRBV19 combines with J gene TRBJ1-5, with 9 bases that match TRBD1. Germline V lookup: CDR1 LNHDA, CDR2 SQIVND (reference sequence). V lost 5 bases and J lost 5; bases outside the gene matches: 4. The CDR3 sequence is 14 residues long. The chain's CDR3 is CASSPTGGYQPQHF. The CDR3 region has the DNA TGTGCCAGTAGTCCTACAGGGGGCTATCAGCCCCAGCATTTT. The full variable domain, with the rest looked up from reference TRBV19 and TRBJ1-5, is DGGITQSPKYLFRKEGQNVTLSCEQNLNHDAMYWYRQDPGQGLRLIYYSQIVNDFQKGDIAEGYSVSREKKESFPLTVTSAQKNPTAFYLCASSPTGGYQPQHFGDGTRLSIL.

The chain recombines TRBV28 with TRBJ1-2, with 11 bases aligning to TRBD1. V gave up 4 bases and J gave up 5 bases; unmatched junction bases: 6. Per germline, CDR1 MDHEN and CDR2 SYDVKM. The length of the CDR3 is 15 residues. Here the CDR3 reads CASSSQGQGEYGYTF. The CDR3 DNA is TGTGCCAGCAGTTCCCAGGGACAGGGGGAGTATGGCTACACCTTC.

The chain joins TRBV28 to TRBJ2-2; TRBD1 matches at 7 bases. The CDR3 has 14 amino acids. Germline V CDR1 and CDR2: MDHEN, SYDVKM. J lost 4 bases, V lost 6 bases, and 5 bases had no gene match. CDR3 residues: CASRGQIGTGELFF. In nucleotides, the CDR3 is TGTGCCAGCAGGGGACAGATAGGCACCGGGGAGCTGTTTTTT.

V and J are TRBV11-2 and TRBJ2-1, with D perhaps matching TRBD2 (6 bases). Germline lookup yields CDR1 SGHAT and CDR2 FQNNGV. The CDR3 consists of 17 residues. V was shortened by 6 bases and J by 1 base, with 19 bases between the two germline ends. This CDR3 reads CASRGRSGGRSYNEQFF. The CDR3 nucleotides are TGTGCCAGCAGGGGTCGGTCAGGAGGGCGGTCCTACAATGAGCAGTTCTTC.